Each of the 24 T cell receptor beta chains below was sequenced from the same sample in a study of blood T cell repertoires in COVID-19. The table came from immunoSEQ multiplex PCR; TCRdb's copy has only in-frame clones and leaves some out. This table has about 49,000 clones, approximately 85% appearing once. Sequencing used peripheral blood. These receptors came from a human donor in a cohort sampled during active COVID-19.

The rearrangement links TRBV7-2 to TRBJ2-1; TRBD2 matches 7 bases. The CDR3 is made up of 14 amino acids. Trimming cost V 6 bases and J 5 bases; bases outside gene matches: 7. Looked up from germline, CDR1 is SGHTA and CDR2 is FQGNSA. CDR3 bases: TGTGCCAGCAGTAGAGGCGGGAGCAACAATGAGCAGTTCTTC. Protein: CASSRGGSNNEQFF.

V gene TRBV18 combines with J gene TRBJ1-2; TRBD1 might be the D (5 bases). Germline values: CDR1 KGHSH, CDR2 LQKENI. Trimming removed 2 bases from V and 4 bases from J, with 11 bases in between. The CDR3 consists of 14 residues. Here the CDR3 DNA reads TGTGCCAGCTCACCAGGGGCTGACTCCTATGGCTACACCTTC. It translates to CASSPGADSYGYTF.

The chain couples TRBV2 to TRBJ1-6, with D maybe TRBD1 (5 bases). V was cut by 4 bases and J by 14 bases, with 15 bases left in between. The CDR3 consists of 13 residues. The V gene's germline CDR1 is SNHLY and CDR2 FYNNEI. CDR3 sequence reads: CASSGAGGSTLHF. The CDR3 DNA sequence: TGTGCCAGCAGTGGGGCTGGGGGGAGCACCCTCCACTTT. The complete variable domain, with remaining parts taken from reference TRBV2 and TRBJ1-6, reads EPEVTQTPSHQVTQMGQEVILRCVPISNHLYFYWYRQILGQKVEFLVSFYNNEISEKSEIFDDQFSVERPDGSNFTLKIRSTKLEDSAMYFCASSGAGGSTLHFGNGTRLTVT.

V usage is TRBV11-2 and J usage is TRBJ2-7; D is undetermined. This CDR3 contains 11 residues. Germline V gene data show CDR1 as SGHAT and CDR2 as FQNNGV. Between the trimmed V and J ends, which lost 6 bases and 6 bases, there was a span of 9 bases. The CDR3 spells CASSRSLEQYF. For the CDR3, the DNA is TGTGCCAGCAGTCGTAGCCTCGAGCAGTACTTC.

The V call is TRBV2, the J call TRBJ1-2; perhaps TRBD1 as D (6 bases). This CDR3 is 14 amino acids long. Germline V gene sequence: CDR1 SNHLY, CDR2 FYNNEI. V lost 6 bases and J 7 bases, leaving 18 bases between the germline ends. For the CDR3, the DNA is TGTGCCAGCAGGGCACAGGGTCAAGGTCGTGGCTACACCTTC. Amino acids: CASRAQGQGRGYTF.

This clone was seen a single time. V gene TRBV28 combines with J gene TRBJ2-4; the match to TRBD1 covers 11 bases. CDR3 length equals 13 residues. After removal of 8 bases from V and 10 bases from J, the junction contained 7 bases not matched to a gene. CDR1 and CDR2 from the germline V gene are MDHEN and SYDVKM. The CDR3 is CASEDRGLLIQYF. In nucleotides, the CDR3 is TGTGCCAGCGAGGACAGGGGGCTACTAATTCAGTACTTC.

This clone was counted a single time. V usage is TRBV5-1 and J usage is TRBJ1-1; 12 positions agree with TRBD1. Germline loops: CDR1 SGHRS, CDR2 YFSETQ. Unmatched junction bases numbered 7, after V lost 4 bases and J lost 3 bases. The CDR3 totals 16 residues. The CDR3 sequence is CASSTGQGAGDTEAFF. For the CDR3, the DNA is TGCGCCAGCAGCACGGGACAGGGGGCGGGGGACACTGAAGCTTTCTTT.

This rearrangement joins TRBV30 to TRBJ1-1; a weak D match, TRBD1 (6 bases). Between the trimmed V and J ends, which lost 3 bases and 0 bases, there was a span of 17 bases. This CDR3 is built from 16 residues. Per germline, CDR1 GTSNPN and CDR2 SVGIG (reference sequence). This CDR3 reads CAWRELMGHLNTEAFF. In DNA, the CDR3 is TGTGCCTGGAGAGAATTAATGGGACACTTGAACACTGAAGCTTTCTTT.

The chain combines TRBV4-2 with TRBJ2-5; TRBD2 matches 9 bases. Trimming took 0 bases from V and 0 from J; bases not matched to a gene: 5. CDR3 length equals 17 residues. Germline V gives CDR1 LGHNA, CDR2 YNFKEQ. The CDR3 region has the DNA TGTGCCAGCAGCCAAGATATTAGCGGGGGTTACCAAGAGACCCAGTACTTC. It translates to CASSQDISGGYQETQYF.

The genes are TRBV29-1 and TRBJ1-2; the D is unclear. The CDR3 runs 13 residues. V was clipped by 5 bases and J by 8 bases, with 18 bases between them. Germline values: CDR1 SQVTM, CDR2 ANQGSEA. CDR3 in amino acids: CSVSEGRVRGYTF. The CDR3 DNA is TGCAGCGTTTCGGAAGGGCGGGTTCGGGGCTACACCTTC.

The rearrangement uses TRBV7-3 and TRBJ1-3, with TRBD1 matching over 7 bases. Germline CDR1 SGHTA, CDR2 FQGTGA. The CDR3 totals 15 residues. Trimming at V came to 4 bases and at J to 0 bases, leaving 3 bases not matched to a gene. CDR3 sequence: CASSSTGLSGNTIYF. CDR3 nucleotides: TGTGCCAGCAGCTCGACAGGGCTCTCTGGAAACACCATATATTTT.

CDR3 DNA sequence: TGTGCCAGCAGTCTCTACAGGACCCGCGGTTCTGCTGGAAACACCATATATTTT. Residues: CASSLYRTRGSAGNTIYF. The chain joins TRBV6-6 to TRBJ1-3, with D possibly matching TRBD1 (5 bases). Trimming removed 5 bases from V and 2 bases from J, with 22 bases in between. CDR3 length: 18 amino acids. The germline V gene encodes CDR1 MNHNY and CDR2 SVGAGI (reference sequence).

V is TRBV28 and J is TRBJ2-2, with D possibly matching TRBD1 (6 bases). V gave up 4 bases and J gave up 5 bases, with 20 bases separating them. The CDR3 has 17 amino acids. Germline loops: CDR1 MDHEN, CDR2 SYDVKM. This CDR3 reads CASSYFHLTGKTGELFF. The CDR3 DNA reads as TGTGCCAGCAGTTACTTCCATTTGACAGGAAAAACCGGGGAGCTGTTTTTT.

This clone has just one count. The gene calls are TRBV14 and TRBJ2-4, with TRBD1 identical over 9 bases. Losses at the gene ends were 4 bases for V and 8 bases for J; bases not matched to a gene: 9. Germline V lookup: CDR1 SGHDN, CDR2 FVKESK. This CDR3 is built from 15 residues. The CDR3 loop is CASSRRGQGFDIQYF. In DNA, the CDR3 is TGTGCCAGCAGCCGCCGGGGACAGGGATTTGACATTCAGTACTTC.

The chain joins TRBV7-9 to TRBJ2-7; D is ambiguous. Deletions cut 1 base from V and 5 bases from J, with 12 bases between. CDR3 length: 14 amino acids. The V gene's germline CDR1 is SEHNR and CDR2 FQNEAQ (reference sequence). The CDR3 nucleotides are TGTGCCAGCAGCTTAGAGCTAGGCTTCCACGAGCAGTACTTC. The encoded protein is CASSLELGFHEQYF.

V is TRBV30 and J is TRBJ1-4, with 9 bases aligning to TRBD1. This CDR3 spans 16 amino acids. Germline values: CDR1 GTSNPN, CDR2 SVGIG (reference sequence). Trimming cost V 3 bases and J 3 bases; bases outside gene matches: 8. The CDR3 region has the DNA TGTGCCTGGAGAAACACAGGGGGCGGGCCTAATGAAAAACTGTTTTTT. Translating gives CAWRNTGGGPNEKLFF. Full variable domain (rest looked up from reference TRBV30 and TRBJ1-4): SQTIHQWPATLVQPVGSPLSLECTVEGTSNPNLYWYRQAAGRGLQLLFYSVGIGQISSEVPQNLSASRPQDRQFILSSKKLLLSDSGFYLCAWRNTGGGPNEKLFFGSGTQLSVL.

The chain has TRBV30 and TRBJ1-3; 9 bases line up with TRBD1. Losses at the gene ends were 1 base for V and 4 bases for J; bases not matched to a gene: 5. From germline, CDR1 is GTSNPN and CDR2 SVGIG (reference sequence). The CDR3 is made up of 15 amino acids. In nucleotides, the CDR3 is TGTGCCTGGAGTGGGACAGGGGTGAGAGGAAACACCATATATTTT. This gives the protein CAWSGTGVRGNTIYF.

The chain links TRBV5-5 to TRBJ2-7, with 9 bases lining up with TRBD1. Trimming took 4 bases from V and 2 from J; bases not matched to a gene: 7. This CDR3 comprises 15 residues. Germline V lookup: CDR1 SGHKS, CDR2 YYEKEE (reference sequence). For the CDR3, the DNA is TGTGCCAGCAGCCCCCAGGGACAGGGCCCCTACGAGCAGTACTTC. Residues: CASSPQGQGPYEQYF.

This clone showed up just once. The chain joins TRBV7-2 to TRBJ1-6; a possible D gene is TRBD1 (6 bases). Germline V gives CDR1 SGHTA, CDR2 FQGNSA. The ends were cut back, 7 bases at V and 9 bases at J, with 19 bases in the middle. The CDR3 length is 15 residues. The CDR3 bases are TGTGCCAGCACTCGACAGGCCTCCGGGGTTTCACCCCTCCACTTT. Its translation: CASTRQASGVSPLHF.

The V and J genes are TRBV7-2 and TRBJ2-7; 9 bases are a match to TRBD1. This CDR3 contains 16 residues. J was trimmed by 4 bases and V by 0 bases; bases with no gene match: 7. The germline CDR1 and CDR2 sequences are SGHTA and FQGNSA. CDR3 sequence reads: CASSLALGTGTYEQYF. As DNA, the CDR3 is TGTGCCAGCAGCTTAGCGCTGGGGACAGGGACATACGAGCAGTACTTC. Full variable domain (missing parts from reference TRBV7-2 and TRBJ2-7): GAGVSQSPSNKVTEKGKDVELRCDPISGHTALYWYRQSLGQGLEFLIYFQGNSAPDKSGLPSDRFSAERTGGSVSTLTIQRTQQEDSAVYLCASSLALGTGTYEQYFGPGTRLTVT.

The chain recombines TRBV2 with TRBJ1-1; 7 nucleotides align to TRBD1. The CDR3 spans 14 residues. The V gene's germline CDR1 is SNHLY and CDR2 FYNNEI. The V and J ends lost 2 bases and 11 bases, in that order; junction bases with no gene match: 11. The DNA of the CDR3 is TGTGCCAGCAGTGAAACAAACAGGGGACTGAATGCTTTCTTT. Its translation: CASSETNRGLNAFF.

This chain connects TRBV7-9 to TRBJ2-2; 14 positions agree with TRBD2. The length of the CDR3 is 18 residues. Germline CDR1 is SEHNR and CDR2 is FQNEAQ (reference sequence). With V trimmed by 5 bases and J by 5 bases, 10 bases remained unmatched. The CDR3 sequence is CASSETSGGAGITGELFF. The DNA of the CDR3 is TGTGCCAGCAGCGAGACTAGCGGGGGGGCCGGTATAACCGGGGAGCTGTTTTTT.

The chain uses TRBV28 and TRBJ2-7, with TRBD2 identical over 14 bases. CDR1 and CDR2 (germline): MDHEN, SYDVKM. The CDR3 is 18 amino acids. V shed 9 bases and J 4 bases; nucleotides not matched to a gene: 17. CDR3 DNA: TGTGCCAGTGCTCGACGTGGGACTAGCGGGAGTACTTTGTACGAGCAGTACTTC. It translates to CASARRGTSGSTLYEQYF.

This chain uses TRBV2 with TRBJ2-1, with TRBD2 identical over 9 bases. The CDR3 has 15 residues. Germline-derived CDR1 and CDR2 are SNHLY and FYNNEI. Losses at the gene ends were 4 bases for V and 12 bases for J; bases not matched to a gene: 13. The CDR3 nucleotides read TGTGCCAGCAGTGGGACGGGACTAGCAACGAGCGGGCAGTTCTTC. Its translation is CASSGTGLATSGQFF.